A single TCR beta chain is shown here with its context. Its antigen remains unidentified. This entry comes from a study of T cell responses to AZD1222 COVID-19 vaccine. Study observations and caveats: Unmutated variant regions are reportedly targeted by nearly half of spike-specific TCRs. Donors skewed white British and female; clonal diversity was possibly underestimated.

The protocol was immunoSEQ multiplex PCR, while the TCRdb copy is restricted to in-frame clones and leaves out a portion. The sample lists about 130,000 clones, approximately 93% occurring once. Per germline, CDR1 MDHEN and CDR2 SYDVKM. V lost 4 bases and J lost 7, with 14 bases in between. This CDR3 has 14 residues. This sample comprised peripheral blood, obtained on day 0 of AZD1222 vaccination. This receptor was identified in an adult in good health. The rearrangement uses TRBV28 and TRBJ1-5; possible D gene TRBD1, 5 bases. The CDR3 DNA follows: TGTGCCAGCAGTTCACGGGACCCCTGGCAGCCCCAGCATTTT. This codes for CASSSRDPWQPQHF.